The sequence of this T cell receptor beta chain was determined in a study of early T cells in non-severe SARS-CoV-2 infection. Trimming pared 0 bases from V and 5 bases from J, leaving 22 bases between. Germline loops: CDR1 MNHNS, CDR2 SASEGT. The CDR3 extends over 18 amino acids. Each cDNA molecule carried a unique molecular identifier. Each CDR3 protein gets one entry after TCRdb re-called the 5' RACE reads with MiXCR. The sample consists of tens of thousands of distinct CDR3 sequences, 7.1% of them appearing once. The source is an adult who was a healthcare worker with PCR-confirmed SARS-CoV-2 infection or an uninfected control (not recorded which). The sequencing input was whole blood. V gene TRBV6-1 combines with J gene TRBJ2-5, with D hard to call. The CDR3 DNA is TGTGCCAGCAGTGAAGCGCTTCAGAGGTCCCCCATGCTGGAGACCCAGTACTTC. Its translation: CASSEALQRSPMLETQYF.